The 25 T cell receptor beta chains in this list originate from one sample, sequenced in a study of cytomegalovirus exposure and HLA in healthy donors. Vbeta (60) and Jbeta (13) primers were used in the PCR. Method: immunoSEQ multiplex PCR; TCRdb's copy keeps in-frame clones and lacks some. The table shows around 97,000 clones, with over 8% occurring only once. Input material: PBMCs. The receptors stem from a man aged 45-65 years in good health and CMV-seropositive.

The gene calls are TRBV28 and TRBJ2-1, with TRBD2 matching 8 bases. Germline loops: CDR1 MDHEN, CDR2 SYDVKM. Trimming took 0 bases from V and 4 from J; bases not matched to a gene: 8. The CDR3 loop spans 17 amino acids. CDR3 protein: CASSLWTGGTSYNEQFF. CDR3 in DNA: TGTGCCAGCAGTTTATGGACAGGCGGGACTAGTTACAATGAGCAGTTCTTC.

This clone was recorded a few times. The J gene is TRBJ2-3, the V gene TRBV7-2; TRBD2 agrees at 7 bases. CDR1 and CDR2 from the germline V gene are SGHTA and FQGNSA. The CDR3 has 15 amino acids. Losses at the gene ends were 1 base for V and 4 bases for J; bases not matched to a gene: 5. CDR3 loop: CASSLVAGGADTQYF. The CDR3 DNA reads as TGTGCCAGCAGCTTAGTAGCGGGTGGGGCAGATACGCAGTATTTT. Full variable domain (remainder filled in from reference TRBV7-2 and TRBJ2-3): GAGVSQSPSNKVTEKGKDVELRCDPISGHTALYWYRQSLGQGLEFLIYFQGNSAPDKSGLPSDRFSAERTGGSVSTLTIQRTQQEDSAVYLCASSLVAGGADTQYFGPGTRLTVL.

The V call is TRBV28, the J call TRBJ2-7, with D maybe TRBD1 (6 bases). The germline CDR1 and CDR2 sequences are MDHEN and SYDVKM. Deletions cut 3 bases from V and 5 bases from J, with 17 bases between. The CDR3 loop spans 15 amino acids. The CDR3 DNA reads as TGTGCCAGCAGTTTCGCGGGCAGGGGAAACCACGAGCAGTACTTC. Translation gives CASSFAGRGNHEQYF.

The table lists this clone with a few counts. The V and J genes are TRBV5-1 and TRBJ2-4, with 8 positions matching TRBD1. With 4 bases clipped from V and 5 bases from J, the junction kept 5 bases outside the gene matches. The CDR3 length is 14 residues. CDR1 is SGHRS, CDR2 YFSETQ, per germline. CDR3 nucleotide sequence: TGCGCCAGCAGCCTCAGACAGGGGCAAAACATTCAGTACTTC. This sequence encodes CASSLRQGQNIQYF. The entire variable domain, with the rest obtained from reference TRBV5-1 and TRBJ2-4, is as follows: KAGVTQTPRYLIKTRGQQVTLSCSPISGHRSVSWYQQTPGQGLQFLFEYFSETQRNKGNFPGRFSGRQFSNSRSEMNVSTLELGDSALYLCASSLRQGQNIQYFGAGTRLSVL.

This clone has more than one count but fewer than ten. V is TRBV7-9 and J is TRBJ2-3; TRBD2 matches 9 bases. This CDR3 comprises 15 residues. V was clipped by 5 bases and J by 3 bases; unmatched bases: 6. CDR1 SEHNR and CDR2 FQNEAQ come from the germline V gene (reference sequence). CDR3 amino acids: CASSLSGRRTDTQYF. DNA for the CDR3: TGTGCCAGCAGCCTTAGCGGGAGAAGGACAGATACGCAGTATTTT.

This chain joins TRBV9 and TRBJ1-1, with TRBD1 identical over 7 bases. The CDR3 runs 15 residues. Germline CDR1 is SGDLS and CDR2 is YYNGEE. V shed 4 bases and J 1 base; nucleotides not matched to a gene: 7. DNA of the CDR3: TGTGCCAGCAGCAGAGAGGACAGGACGAACACTGAAGCTTTCTTT. Translated, it gives CASSREDRTNTEAFF.

The table lists this clone with a few counts. The chain combines TRBV2 with TRBJ1-6, with TRBD1 matching 7 bases. This CDR3 contains 15 residues. Germline V gives CDR1 SNHLY, CDR2 FYNNEI. V dropped 7 bases and J dropped 6; count of bases not matched to a gene: 9. CDR3 protein: CASIPVAGGNSPLHF. As DNA, the CDR3 is TGTGCCAGCATTCCAGTGGCAGGGGGTAATTCACCCCTCCACTTT.

In its sample, this clone was seen a few times. The chain has TRBV13 and TRBJ2-4; 14 bases are shared with TRBD2. The V and J ends lost 0 bases and 7 bases, in that order; junction bases with no gene match: 2. The CDR3 loop spans 16 amino acids. CDR1 and CDR2 (germline): PRHDT, FYEKMQ (reference sequence). This chain's CDR3 is CASSLGRLAGGNIQYF. The DNA of the CDR3 is TGTGCCAGCAGCTTAGGTCGACTAGCGGGAGGGAACATTCAGTACTTC.

This clone turned up a few times. V is TRBV19 and J is TRBJ2-2, with 7 nucleotides matching TRBD1. Germline V gene lookup returns CDR1 LNHDA and CDR2 SQIVND (reference sequence). CDR3 length: 15 residues. Trimming removed 3 bases from V and 5 bases from J; junction bases left unmatched: 6. As DNA, the CDR3 is TGTGCCAGTAGTATGGGGGACAGACCAACCGGGGAGCTGTTTTTT. Protein: CASSMGDRPTGELFF.

This clone was found a few times. The chain uses TRBV11-2 and TRBJ2-7; TRBD2 might be the D (5 bases). Trimming cost V 0 bases and J 3 bases, with 9 bases left between them. This CDR3 has 14 residues. The germline V gene encodes CDR1 SGHAT and CDR2 FQNNGV. Here the CDR3 reads CASSLEQRYYEQYF. Here the CDR3 DNA reads TGTGCCAGCAGCTTAGAACAGCGGTACTACGAGCAGTACTTC.

This chain joins TRBV5-6 and TRBJ1-6, with D perhaps TRBD1 (5 bases). From germline, CDR1 is SGHDT and CDR2 YYEEEE. V was cut by 4 bases and J by 4 bases, with 15 bases left in between. This CDR3 region has 16 residues. The CDR3 spells CASSPGDQGYNSPLHF. DNA for the CDR3: TGTGCCAGCAGCCCGGGGGACCAAGGGTATAATTCACCCCTCCACTTT.

In this sample, this clone turned up a few times. The chain uses TRBV28 and TRBJ1-2; TRBD1 is a possible D gene (5 bases). V was cut by 3 bases and J by 4 bases, with 9 bases left in between. Per the germline V gene, CDR1 is MDHEN and CDR2 is SYDVKM. The CDR3 sequence is 13 residues long. The CDR3 loop is CASSFLGVYGYTF. The CDR3 DNA is TGTGCCAGCAGTTTTTTAGGGGTCTATGGCTACACCTTC.

This clone was seen a few times. The chain is built from TRBV28 and TRBJ2-1, with 13 bases identical to TRBD2. This CDR3 is 20 amino acids long. Germline-derived CDR1 and CDR2 are MDHEN and SYDVKM. Germline trimming cut 0 bases from V and 7 bases from J; bases unmatched to any gene: 15. This CDR3 is CASSLWAPGPGTSGMNEQFF. CDR3 nucleotide sequence: TGTGCCAGCAGTTTATGGGCCCCGGGACCCGGGACTAGCGGGATGAATGAGCAGTTCTTC.

This clone was detected a few times. The chain joins TRBV6-5 to TRBJ2-1; possible D gene TRBD1, 5 bases. This CDR3 has 15 residues. Per the germline V gene, CDR1 is MNHEY and CDR2 is SVGAGI. V dropped 8 bases and J dropped 8 bases, with 22 bases sitting between them. CDR3 in amino acids: CASRPEWPQGDEQFF. The CDR3 nucleotides are TGTGCCAGCCGCCCCGAGTGGCCCCAAGGGGATGAGCAGTTCTTC.

This clone has only a few counts. V usage is TRBV6-6 and J usage is TRBJ1-5, with D uncertain. The CDR3 has 14 amino acids. V lost 0 bases, J lost 0 bases, and 3 bases lay in between. Germline assignment: CDR1 MNHNY and CDR2 SVGAGI (reference sequence). CDR3 sequence reads: CASSYSYSNQPQHF. As DNA, the CDR3 is TGTGCCAGCAGTTACTCGTATAGCAATCAGCCCCAGCATTTT.

The chain combines TRBV18 with TRBJ2-5; 14 bases agree with TRBD2. This CDR3 has 17 residues. Germline V CDR1 and CDR2: KGHSH, LQKENI. V shed 4 bases, J shed 7 bases, and the junction held 11 bases outside the gene matches. The CDR3 coding sequence is TGTGCCAGCTCACTTGGGACTAGCGGGAGCTCAGTCGGGACCCAGTACTTC. This translates into CASSLGTSGSSVGTQYF.

The V gene is TRBV18, the J gene TRBJ2-7; D unclear. Germline V CDR1 and CDR2: KGHSH, LQKENI. The ends were cut back, 3 bases at V and 0 bases at J, with 12 bases in the middle. CDR3 length: 15 amino acids. The CDR3 DNA is TGTGCCAGCTCACCCCGGCAGGTAGGCTCCTACGAGCAGTACTTC. This translates into CASSPRQVGSYEQYF.

The chain carries TRBV4-1 and TRBJ2-2; the match to TRBD2 covers 8 bases. This CDR3 has 17 residues. J gave up 5 bases and V 0 bases, and 8 bases lay outside the gene matches. Germline CDR1 reads MGHRA; CDR2 reads YSYEKL. CDR3 amino acids: CASSQEVRGRNTGELFF. The CDR3 DNA reads as TGCGCCAGCAGCCAAGAAGTTCGCGGGAGGAATACCGGGGAGCTGTTTTTT.

This clone was observed a few times. The chain recombines TRBV9 with TRBJ2-5, with TRBD2 as a possible D gene (5 bases). Germline-derived CDR1 and CDR2 are SGDLS and YYNGEE. The CDR3 runs 15 residues. Deletions cut 4 bases from V and 2 bases from J, with 15 bases between. The CDR3 DNA reads as TGTGCCAGCAGCCGTTTAATGGACTTACAAGAGACCCAGTACTTC. This translates into CASSRLMDLQETQYF. Variable domain in full (rest from reference TRBV9 and TRBJ2-5): DSGVTQTPKHLITATGQRVTLRCSPRSGDLSVYWYQQSLDQGLQFLIQYYNGEERAKGNILERFSAQQFPDLHSELNLSSLELGDSALYFCASSRLMDLQETQYFGPGTRLLVL.

This clone turned up a few times. The chain recombines TRBV14 with TRBJ2-3; no reliable D call. Trimming pared 0 bases from V and 2 bases from J, leaving 3 bases between. Per germline, CDR1 SGHDN and CDR2 FVKESK. The CDR3 is made up of 13 amino acids. CDR3 region: CASSQDHTDTQYF. The CDR3, as DNA: TGTGCCAGCAGCCAAGATCACACAGATACGCAGTATTTT.

The chain is built from TRBV4-1 and TRBJ2-7; 9 bases match TRBD2. The CDR3 loop spans 17 amino acids. J gave up 4 bases and V 1 base, and 11 bases lay outside the gene matches. Germline CDR1 is MGHRA and CDR2 is YSYEKL. The CDR3 DNA follows: TGCGCCAGCAGCCAAGCAAGGGGTAGCGGGAGATCATACGAGCAGTACTTC. This gives the protein CASSQARGSGRSYEQYF.

The chain employs TRBV6-1 and TRBJ1-6; 7 bases fit TRBD1. CDR1 and CDR2 from the germline V gene are MNHNS and SASEGT. The V gene end was trimmed by 6 bases and the J gene end by 10 bases; junction bases not matched to a gene: 12. CDR3 length: 15 residues. The DNA for the CDR3 is TGTGCCAGCAGGACCGGGACAGCCGAATTCTCACCCCTCCACTTT. As protein: CASRTGTAEFSPLHF.

This clone was seen a few times. The V gene is TRBV6-5, the J gene TRBJ1-5, with D perhaps matching TRBD1 (6 bases). The CDR3 extends over 15 amino acids. CDR1 and CDR2 from the germline V gene are MNHEY and SVGAGI. V was cut by 3 bases and J by 6 bases, with 15 bases left in between. The CDR3 sequence: CASSYSQGSAQPQHF. The DNA of the CDR3 is TGTGCCAGCAGTTATTCTCAGGGGAGCGCTCAGCCCCAGCATTTT.

Regarding this clone: Different DNA sequences within this sample yield the same CDR3. The chain links TRBV5-1 to TRBJ2-5; D is undetermined. CDR3 length: 14 residues. Per the germline V gene, CDR1 is SGHRS and CDR2 is YFSETQ. V lost 0 bases, J lost 1 base, and 7 bases lay in between. CDR3: CASSLGGSQETQYF. The DNA of the CDR3 is TGCGCCAGCAGCTTGGGCGGTAGCCAAGAGACCCAGTACTTC.

The rearrangement joins TRBV7-2 to TRBJ2-2; TRBD2 might be the D (8 bases). The CDR3 covers 15 residues. The V gene lost 4 bases and the J gene lost 6 bases, with 15 bases spanning the gap. Germline assignment: CDR1 SGHTA and CDR2 FQGNSA. CDR3 in DNA: TGTGCCAGCAGCTACAGGGGACTAGGCGCCGGGGAGCTGTTTTTT. Residues: CASSYRGLGAGELFF.